These 8 T cell receptor beta chains were all obtained from the same sample, sequenced in a study of chemoradiotherapy in HPV16-positive cancers. The repertoire was sequenced with immunoSEQ multiplex PCR; TCRdb's copy has only in-frame clones and lacks some. The sample has tens of thousands of clones; just over 90% are singletons. Source: blood, taken from a patient who underwent chemoradiotherapy. These receptors all come from a human donor with HPV-associated anogenital cancer.

The J gene is TRBJ2-7, the V gene TRBV28; TRBD2 matches 14 bases. The germline V gene has CDR1 MDHEN and CDR2 SYDVKM. J was trimmed by 5 bases and V by 4 bases; bases with no gene match: 7. The CDR3 consists of 16 residues. In DNA, the CDR3 is TGTGCCAGCAGTTCCGCCGGGACTAGCGGGAGCAACGAGCAGTACTTC. Its translation: CASSSAGTSGSNEQYF.

The CDR3 loop is CASSLSGQGGYGYTF. The CDR3 coding sequence is TGTGCCAGCAGCCTCTCGGGGCAGGGGGGTTATGGCTACACCTTC. This sequence joins TRBV7-2 and TRBJ1-2; TRBD1 aligns across 7 bases. This CDR3 has 15 amino acids. CDR1 is SGHTA, CDR2 FQGNSA, per germline. After removal of 5 bases from V and 5 bases from J, the junction contained 11 bases not matched to a gene.

This chain connects TRBV7-6 to TRBJ2-3, with 8 bases that match TRBD2. Unmatched junction bases numbered 6, after V lost 1 base and J lost 0 bases. In germline, CDR1 is SGHVS, CDR2 FNYEAQ. The CDR3 is 17 amino acids. CDR3: CASSLEASGRSTDTQYF. DNA of the CDR3: TGTGCCAGCAGCTTAGAGGCTAGCGGGCGAAGCACAGATACGCAGTATTTT.

The chain links TRBV13 to TRBJ2-3; 8 positions match TRBD2. J gave up 3 bases and V 4 bases, and 6 bases lay outside the gene matches. Germline V lookup: CDR1 PRHDT, CDR2 FYEKMQ (reference sequence). The CDR3 length is 15 residues. The CDR3: CASSSLLAGTDTQYF. DNA of the CDR3: TGTGCCAGCAGCTCACTCCTAGCGGGTACAGATACGCAGTATTTT.

The CDR3, as DNA: TGTGCCAGCAGCTTAGCAGGGGAGACCCAGTACTTC. Protein product: CASSLAGETQYF. The chain joins TRBV7-9 to TRBJ2-5; D is ambiguous. The germline CDR1 and CDR2 sequences are SEHNR and FQNEAQ (reference sequence). The CDR3 consists of 12 residues. Trimming stripped 0 bases from V and 5 bases from J, with 4 bases between.

The chain has TRBV27 and TRBJ2-7; no firm D call. Germline lookup yields CDR1 MNHEY and CDR2 SMNVEV (reference sequence). The CDR3 is made up of 14 amino acids. Trimming stripped 5 bases from V and 2 bases from J, with 13 bases between. This chain's CDR3 is CASSPPSQAYEQYF. In DNA form, the CDR3 reads TGTGCCAGCAGTCCTCCCTCTCAGGCCTACGAGCAGTACTTC.

The J gene is TRBJ1-4, the V gene TRBV7-9; no clear D gene. Per the germline V gene, CDR1 is SEHNR and CDR2 is FQNEAQ (reference sequence). Deletions cut 4 bases from V and 12 bases from J, with 18 bases between. The CDR3 is made up of 14 amino acids. CDR3 coding DNA: TGTGCCAGCAGCTCCGGACTGTCGGCTAGAGAACTGTTTTTT. It translates to CASSSGLSARELFF.

The sample holds one count of this clone. V is TRBV2 and J is TRBJ2-3, with 9 bases fitting TRBD1. This CDR3 has 18 residues. The J segment lost 6 bases and the V segment lost 2 bases, leaving 15 bases of the junction unmatched. Germline CDR1 reads SNHLY; CDR2 reads FYNNEI. Written as DNA, the CDR3 is TGTGCCAGCAGTGAAATCGGGAACAGGGGGCGCTTAGACGATACGCAGTATTTT. Protein sequence: CASSEIGNRGRLDDTQYF.